The clone carrying this TCR beta chain was observed at least ten times. Antigen: not known. The data originate from a study of lung T cells in sarcoidosis with Löfgren's syndrome. Findings and limits, study-wide: Shared TRAV12-1 and TRBV2 CDR3 motifs were reported across several patients.

Losses at the gene ends were 2 bases for V and 7 bases for J; bases not matched to a gene: 10. CDR1 is MNHEY, CDR2 SVGEGT, per germline. CDR3 size: 16 residues. TCRdb re-derived calls from the reads in MiXCR, one entry per CDR3 protein. The data show roughly 63,000 distinct CDR3 sequences, with approximately 22% seen just once and approximately 2.1% held by the top ten. The sequenced sample was CD4+ T cells from PBMCs. V is TRBV6-2 or TRBV6-3 and J is TRBJ2-1; 8 bases map to TRBD2. The receptor was derived from a human donor with sarcoidosis (Löfgren's syndrome or another form), or a control subject (not recorded which). The CDR3 sequence is CASSYPELGRGNEQFF. The CDR3 nucleotides are TGTGCCAGCAGTTACCCGGAGCTCGGGAGGGGGAATGAGCAGTTCTTC.